This T cell receptor (beta chain) was documented in a study of response to subunit inactivated influenza vaccine. For this clonotype: The antigen remains unidentified.

The CDR3 extends over 18 amino acids. Trimming took 5 bases from V and 8 from J, leaving 28 bases between them. Germline lookup yields CDR1 SGHVS and CDR2 FQNEAQ. Whole-study results and caveats: Authors suggested each seasonal flu vaccination may recruit only limited numbers of new T cells.

From the RT-PCR reads, TCRdb called clonotypes with MiXCR, one entry per CDR3 protein. The table lists approximately 490,000 distinct CDR3 sequences, roughly 7.6% of them singletons, with 10% to 15% in the top ten. This clonotype originated in a man aged 50-75 years who received an inactivated influenza vaccine. Here the sequenced sample was PBMCs from blood, taken around 25 months after vaccination. The chain joins TRBV7-8 to TRBJ2-1, with D uncertain. CDR3 in amino acids: CASSQNDRGKGLVDEQFF. Here the CDR3 DNA reads TGTGCCAGCAGCCAAAACGATAGAGGCAAAGGGCTAGTCGATGAGCAGTTCTTC.